This T cell receptor beta chain is drawn from a study of preoperative IRX-2 immunotherapy in early breast cancer. The treatment is: preoperative locoregional IRX-2 cytokine immunotherapy. Patients received preoperative, locoregional IRX-2 cytokine immunotherapy in a phase Ib study. Trimming stripped 2 bases from V and 0 bases from J, with 16 bases between. The CDR3 has 17 residues. Germline CDR1 reads MGHDK; CDR2 reads SYGVNS. The repertoire was sequenced with immunoSEQ multiplex PCR; TCRdb's copy has only in-frame clones and lacks some. The table shows 30,000 to 35,000 clones, with more than 90% occurring only once.

This material was acquired from a patient treated with IRX-2 immunotherapy. V and J are TRBV25-1 and TRBJ1-1; unclear D gene. The clonotype was recovered from a human donor with breast cancer. CDR3 DNA: TGTGCCAGCAGTGAAGTAGGCCCTACCCCCATGAACACTGAAGCTTTCTTT. Its translation: CASSEVGPTPMNTEAFF.